These 19 T cell receptor beta chains were all obtained from the same sample, sequenced in a study of T cells in Graves' hyperthyroidism and ophthalmopathy. RNA transcripts were the template for amplifying TCR beta CDR3 regions. The study used the HTBI primer set for a first-round RT-PCR of the TCR CDR3. TCRdb used MiXCR to reprocess the multiplex PCR reads, holding one entry per CDR3 protein. The data hold under 700,000 distinct CDR3 sequences, with 16% observed a single time. Input material: blood. The origin of the receptors is a young woman with Graves' hyperthyroidism.

The chain has TRBV30 and TRBJ1-1; D may be TRBD1 (5 bases). The length of the CDR3 is 14 residues. Germline V lookup: CDR1 GTSNPN, CDR2 SVGIG (reference sequence). Trimming took 5 bases from V and 5 from J, leaving 18 bases between them. The CDR3 DNA reads as TGTGCCTGGCGAGGCGGCAGGGTTCTTACTGAAGCTTTCTTT. Encoded protein: CAWRGGRVLTEAFF.

J is TRBJ2-2 and V is TRBV6-2 or TRBV6-3; D not resolved. The CDR3 covers 12 residues. V shed 1 base and J shed 7 bases, with 4 bases lying between them. Germline CDR1 reads MNHEY; CDR2 reads SVGEGT. The CDR3 loop is CASSYFGGELFF. The CDR3 nucleotides read TGTGCCAGCAGTTACTTCGGCGGGGAGCTGTTTTTT.

This clonotype has a count of ten or more. CDR3 DNA: TGTGCCAGCAGTTATTCATCCGGGGAGCGCTATGGCTACACCTTC. Translating gives CASSYSSGERYGYTF. The chain joins TRBV6-2 or TRBV6-3 to TRBJ1-2; D is ambiguous. CDR3 size: 15 residues. Germline V gene data show CDR1 as MNHEY and CDR2 as SVGEGT. V was cut by 3 bases and J by 4 bases, with 15 bases left in between.

In this sample, this clonotype turned up a few times. V is TRBV29-1 and J is TRBJ2-7; perhaps TRBD2 as D (6 bases). Germline V gene lookup returns CDR1 SQVTM and CDR2 ANQGSEA. The CDR3 length is 15 residues. V was clipped by 3 bases and J by 0 bases, with 15 bases between them. This CDR3 is CSVENGDSTSYEQYF. As DNA, the CDR3 is TGCAGCGTTGAGAATGGGGACTCAACCTCCTACGAGCAGTACTTC.

In its sample, this clonotype was seen many times. V and J are TRBV28 and TRBJ2-7, with unresolved D. This CDR3 has 11 residues. V gave up 4 bases and J gave up 6 bases, with 7 bases separating them. The germline CDR1 and CDR2 sequences are MDHEN and SYDVKM. In DNA, the CDR3 is TGTGCCAGCAGTTCCCATTTCGAGCAGTACTTC. Amino acids: CASSSHFEQYF. The entire variable domain, with the rest obtained from reference TRBV28 and TRBJ2-7, is as follows: DVKVTQSSRYLVKRTGEKVFLECVQDMDHENMFWYRQDPGLGLRLIYFSYDVKMKEKGDIPEGYSVSREKKERFSLILESASTNQTSMYLCASSSHFEQYFGPGTRLTVT.

This clonotype occurred many times. The chain uses TRBV6-1 and TRBJ1-1; D is unclear. Trimming took 7 bases from V and 1 from J, leaving 10 bases between them. Germline CDR1 and CDR2: MNHNS and SASEGT. CDR3 length: 13 amino acids. In nucleotides, the CDR3 is TGTGCCAGCACCCCTCAGTGGAACACTGAAGCTTTCTTT. This sequence encodes CASTPQWNTEAFF.

This clonotype was observed a few times. V and J are TRBV10-3 and TRBJ2-7; TRBD2 is a possible D gene (6 bases). The CDR3 has 11 amino acids. With 10 bases removed from V and 6 bases from J, the gap between germline ends came to 13 bases. Germline CDR1 reads ENHRY; CDR2 reads SYGVKD. The CDR3 coding sequence is TGTGCCACCCTCGGGGGTCTCGAGCAGTACTTC. Translation: CATLGGLEQYF.

This clonotype was counted at least ten times. This sequence joins TRBV20-1 and TRBJ2-1; 7 bases map to TRBD2. The CDR3 runs to 14 residues. V was clipped by 3 bases and J by 4 bases; unmatched bases: 6. CDR1 DFQATT and CDR2 SNEGSKA come from the germline V gene (reference sequence). The CDR3 DNA follows: TGCAGTGCTAGGGGAGGGGCCACTTACAATGAGCAGTTCTTC. Its translation: CSARGGATYNEQFF.

J is TRBJ1-5 and V is TRBV28; TRBD1 is a possible D gene (6 bases). Trimming removed 7 bases at V and 3 bases at J, with 16 bases between. Germline CDR1 is MDHEN and CDR2 is SYDVKM. The CDR3 has 15 residues. This CDR3 is CASTIGGADNQPQHF. CDR3 in DNA: TGTGCCAGCACCATTGGGGGGGCAGACAATCAGCCCCAGCATTTT. The full variable domain, its missing parts supplied by reference TRBV28 and TRBJ1-5, is DVKVTQSSRYLVKRTGEKVFLECVQDMDHENMFWYRQDPGLGLRLIYFSYDVKMKEKGDIPEGYSVSREKKERFSLILESASTNQTSMYLCASTIGGADNQPQHFGDGTRLSIL.

This clonotype was observed at least ten times. The V and J genes are TRBV5-6 and TRBJ1-4, with D unresolved. The V gene lost 0 bases and the J gene lost 6 bases, with 15 bases spanning the gap. Germline CDR1 SGHDT, CDR2 YYEEEE. This CDR3 has 16 amino acids. CDR3 amino acids: CASSLGSGGTDEKLFF. CDR3 sequence (DNA): TGTGCCAGCAGCTTGGGATCAGGTGGCACAGATGAAAAACTGTTTTTT.

In this sample, this clonotype turned up a few times. The chain combines TRBV5-6 with TRBJ1-3; D is uncertain. The V and J ends lost 0 bases and 3 bases respectively, with 1 base between them. Germline V lookup: CDR1 SGHDT, CDR2 YYEEEE. The CDR3 extends over 12 amino acids. CDR3 loop: CASSLDGNTIYF. Written as DNA, the CDR3 is TGTGCCAGCAGCTTGGATGGAAACACCATATATTTT. The variable domain in full, with the rest retrieved from reference TRBV5-6 and TRBJ1-3, is DAGVTQSPTHLIKTRGQQVTLRCSPKSGHDTVSWYQQALGQGPQFIFQYYEEEERQRGNFPDRFSGHQFPNYSSELNVNALLLGDSALYLCASSLDGNTIYFGEGSWLTVV.

In its sample, this clonotype was seen many times. The chain combines TRBV6-1 with TRBJ1-5; no clear D gene. The CDR3 is 16 amino acids. V was pared by 5 bases and J by 1 base, with 15 bases between. CDR1 MNHNS and CDR2 SASEGT come from the germline V gene. The CDR3 region has the DNA TGTGCCAGCAGTCCCGGCAGGCCCCGGAGCAATCAGCCCCAGCATTTT. Residues: CASSPGRPRSNQPQHF.

This clonotype was seen at least ten times. V usage is TRBV12-3 or TRBV12-4 and J usage is TRBJ2-7; D possibly matches TRBD1 or TRBD2 (5 bases each). The ends were cut back, 6 bases at V and 6 bases at J, with 21 bases in the middle. This CDR3 is 15 amino acids long. This CDR3 reads CASSPPNRDPGEQYF. In nucleotides, the CDR3 is TGTGCCAGCAGCCCTCCCAACCGGGACCCAGGCGAGCAGTACTTC.

The genes are TRBV2 and TRBJ1-2; 12 bases line up with TRBD1. The CDR3 sequence is 14 residues long. The V segment lost 7 bases and the J segment 7 bases; nucleotides outside the gene matches: 7. Germline lookup yields CDR1 SNHLY and CDR2 FYNNEI. The CDR3 loop reads CASTPGQGAGGYTF. The CDR3 bases are TGTGCCAGCACCCCGGGACAGGGGGCTGGTGGCTACACCTTC.

J is TRBJ2-3 and V is TRBV4-3, with a weak D call TRBD2 (6 bases). The CDR3 consists of 15 residues. Per germline, CDR1 LGHNA and CDR2 YSLEER. The ends were cut back, 1 base at V and 1 base at J, with 9 bases in the middle. In DNA, the CDR3 is TGCGCCAGCAGCCAAGGGCCGGGGGGCACAGATACGCAGTATTTT. It translates to CASSQGPGGTDTQYF.

Many counts were recorded for this clonotype. V usage is TRBV20-1 and J usage is TRBJ2-3; D possibly matches TRBD1 or TRBD2 (6 bases each). The CDR3 has 16 amino acids. Between the trimmed V and J ends, which lost 5 bases and 0 bases, there was a span of 18 bases. Germline CDR1 is DFQATT and CDR2 is SNEGSKA (reference sequence). CDR3 loop: CSAPRGRGASTDTQYF. The CDR3 nucleotides read TGCAGTGCTCCTCGGGGGCGGGGCGCTAGCACAGATACGCAGTATTTT.

Many counts were recorded for this clonotype. The chain couples TRBV2 to TRBJ2-7; D perhaps matches TRBD1 (5 bases). Trimming left V 7 bases short and J 3 bases short, with 10 bases between. The CDR3 covers 12 residues. Germline CDR1 SNHLY, CDR2 FYNNEI. The CDR3 coding sequence is TGTGCCAGCACCCAAGACAGCTACGAGCAGTACTTC. This encodes CASTQDSYEQYF.

The table lists this clonotype with a few counts. The chain couples TRBV3-1 to TRBJ1-2; D gene ambiguous. V was pared by 6 bases and J by 7 bases, with 15 bases between. Germline CDR1 and CDR2: LGHDT and YNNKEL (reference sequence). The CDR3 totals 13 residues. The chain's CDR3 is CASRDSMVSGYTF. The CDR3 DNA reads as TGTGCCAGCAGAGACTCAATGGTGAGTGGCTACACCTTC.

This sequence joins TRBV19 and TRBJ1-1; D gene uncertain. The CDR3 totals 12 residues. Germline V lookup: CDR1 LNHDA, CDR2 SQIVND (reference sequence). V was clipped by 5 bases and J by 6 bases, with 10 bases between them. Here the CDR3 reads CASSYGLSEAFF. As DNA, the CDR3 is TGTGCCAGTAGTTACGGACTTTCTGAAGCTTTCTTT.